Sequencing of this TCR beta chain was carried out in a study of blood T cell repertoires in COVID-19. The V gene lost 5 bases and the J gene lost 5 bases, with 13 bases spanning the gap. CDR3 size: 15 residues. In germline, CDR1 is WSHSY, CDR2 SAAADI. The protocol was immunoSEQ multiplex PCR, while the TCRdb copy is restricted to in-frame clones and leaves out a portion. The sample lists under 250,000 clones, approximately 90% occurring once. The TCR sequence derives from a woman between 18 and 29 years old in a cohort exposed to, infected with or recovered from COVID-19 (not recorded which). The rearrangement uses TRBV10-2 and TRBJ1-6; D may be TRBD1 (6 bases). The material sequenced was PBMCs or T cells enriched from blood (not recorded which). CDR3 DNA sequence: TGCGCCAGCAGTCAGACAGGAAGAAATAATTCACCCCTCCACTTT. Its translation is CASSQTGRNNSPLHF.